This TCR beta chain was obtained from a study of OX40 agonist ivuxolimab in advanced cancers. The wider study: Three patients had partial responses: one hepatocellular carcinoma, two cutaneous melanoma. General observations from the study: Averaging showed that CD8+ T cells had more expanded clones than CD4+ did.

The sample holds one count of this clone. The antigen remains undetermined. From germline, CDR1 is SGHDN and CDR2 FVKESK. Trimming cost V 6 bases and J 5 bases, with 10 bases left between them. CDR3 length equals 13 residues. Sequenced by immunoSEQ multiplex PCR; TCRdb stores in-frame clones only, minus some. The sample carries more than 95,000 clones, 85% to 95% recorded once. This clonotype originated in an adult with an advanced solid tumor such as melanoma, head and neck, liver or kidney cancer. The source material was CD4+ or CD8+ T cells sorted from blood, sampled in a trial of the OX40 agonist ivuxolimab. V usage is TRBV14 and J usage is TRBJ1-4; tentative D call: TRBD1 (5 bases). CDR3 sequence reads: CASSRTRNEKLFF. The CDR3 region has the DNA TGTGCCAGCAGTCGGACACGAAATGAAAAACTGTTTTTT.